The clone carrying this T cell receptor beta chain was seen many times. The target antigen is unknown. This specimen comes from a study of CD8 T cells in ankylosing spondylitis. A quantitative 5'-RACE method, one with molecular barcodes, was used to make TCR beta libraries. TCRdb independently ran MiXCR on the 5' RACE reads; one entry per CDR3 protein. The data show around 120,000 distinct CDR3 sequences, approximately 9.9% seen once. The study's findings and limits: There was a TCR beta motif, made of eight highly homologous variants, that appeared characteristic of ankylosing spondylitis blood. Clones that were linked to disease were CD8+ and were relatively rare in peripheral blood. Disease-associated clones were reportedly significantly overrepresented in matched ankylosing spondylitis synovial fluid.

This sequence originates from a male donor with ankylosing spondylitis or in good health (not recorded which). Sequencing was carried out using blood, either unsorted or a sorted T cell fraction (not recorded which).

The chain's CDR3 is CASSGGQMNTEAFF. CDR3 bases: TGCGCCAGCTCGGGAGGACAGATGAACACTGAAGCTTTCTTT. V usage is TRBV5-1 and J usage is TRBJ1-1, with D maybe TRBD1 (6 bases). The CDR3 extends over 14 amino acids. The ends were cut back, 7 bases at V and 0 bases at J, with 13 bases in the middle. Germline loops: CDR1 SGHRS, CDR2 YFSETQ.